The rows below give T cell receptor beta chains drawn from one sample of a study of shared clonotypes between healthy human individuals. Profiled with immunoSEQ multiplex PCR; TCRdb holds only in-frame clones, not every one. Of some 92,000 clones in the sample, around 43% were seen once. The specimen was PBMCs. Receptors originate from a middle-aged woman in good health. Some clones in this sample may be carry-over from other donors' samples. CDR3s include the opening cysteine and the closing phenylalanine or tryptophan. A D gene is named only where the DNA matches it firmly. Expanded clones are given a class, and other clones once, few, many or no size at all.

CDR3nt: TGCGCCAGCAGCTTGGGACTAGTTTTCCACAATGAGCAGTTCTTC
CDR3aa: CASSLGLVFHNEQFF
v_gene: TRBV5-1
j_gene: TRBJ2-1
abundance: many
d_gene: NA
len: 15

CDR3nt: TGTGCCAGCAGTTCCGGGACGACCTACGAGCAGTACTTC
CDR3aa: CASSSGTTYEQYF
v_gene: TRBV27
j_gene: TRBJ2-7
abundance: NA
d_gene: NA
len: 13

CDR3nt: TGCAGCGTAGGGTTACAGGGGAGAAACACTGAAGCTTTCTTT
CDR3aa: CSVGLQGRNTEAFF
v_gene: TRBV29-1
j_gene: TRBJ1-1
abundance: NA
d_gene: TRBD1
len: 14

CDR3nt: TGCGCCAGCAGCCTGGAAGTAGTGGGCACTGAAGCTTTCTTT
CDR3aa: CASSLEVVGTEAFF
v_gene: TRBV5-1
j_gene: TRBJ1-1
abundance: NA
d_gene: NA
len: 14

CDR3nt: TGCGCCAGCAGCTTGGACAGGGCTAATTCACCCCTCCACTTT
CDR3aa: CASSLDRANSPLHF
v_gene: TRBV5-1
j_gene: TRBJ1-6
abundance: NA
d_gene: NA
len: 14

CDR3nt: TGTGCCAGCACCTACGGGGGGGGCACTGAAGCTTTCTTT
CDR3aa: CASTYGGGTEAFF
v_gene: TRBV5-6
j_gene: TRBJ1-1
abundance: NA
d_gene: NA
len: 13

CDR3nt: TGTGCCAGCAGCTTAGAAGGACTAGCCACGAGCATTCAGTACTTC
CDR3aa: CASSLEGLATSIQYF
v_gene: TRBV11-2
j_gene: TRBJ2-4
abundance: NA
d_gene: TRBD2
len: 15

CDR3nt: TGTGCCAGCAGCCCCAGTAACAGGGAGCATGGCTACACCTTC
CDR3aa: CASSPSNREHGYTF
v_gene: TRBV9
j_gene: TRBJ1-2
abundance: many
d_gene: NA
len: 14

CDR3nt: TGTGCCAGCAGTCTGACCAAACAGGCCAGGGATACGCAGTATTTT
CDR3aa: CASSLTKQARDTQYF
v_gene: TRBV27
j_gene: TRBJ2-3
abundance: few
d_gene: NA
len: 15

CDR3nt: TGCAGCGTTGATGGGCTAGCGGAGCGTTCCTACAATGAGCAGTTCTTC
CDR3aa: CSVDGLAERSYNEQFF
v_gene: TRBV29-1
j_gene: TRBJ2-1
abundance: many
d_gene: TRBD2
len: 16

CDR3nt: TGTGCCAGCAGCCCGAGTTCCGGGACAGGGGCGGATTCCGAGCAGTACTTC
CDR3aa: CASSPSSGTGADSEQYF
v_gene: TRBV4-2
j_gene: TRBJ2-7
abundance: few
d_gene: TRBD1
len: 17

CDR3nt: TGCAGCGGACAGTTAGGAGAGACCCAGTACTTC
CDR3aa: CSGQLGETQYF
v_gene: TRBV29-1
j_gene: TRBJ2-5
abundance: few
d_gene: NA
len: 11

CDR3nt: TGTGCCAGCAGCTTCGTGGAGGGCCGTGGCTACACCTTC
CDR3aa: CASSFVEGRGYTF
v_gene: TRBV11-2
j_gene: TRBJ1-2
abundance: NA
d_gene: NA
len: 13

CDR3nt: TGTGCCAGCTCACCACTGGACAGGGGTAGGACTGAAGCTTTCTTT
CDR3aa: CASSPLDRGRTEAFF
v_gene: TRBV18
j_gene: TRBJ1-1
abundance: many
d_gene: TRBD1
len: 15

CDR3nt: TGTGCCAGCAGTTTAAATGCGGCCAGTGCAAATGGCTACACCTTC
CDR3aa: CASSLNAASANGYTF
v_gene: TRBV28
j_gene: TRBJ1-2
abundance: many
d_gene: NA
len: 15

CDR3nt: TGTGCCAGCAGCTTGGAGGGGACCTACAATGAGCAGTTCTTC
CDR3aa: CASSLEGTYNEQFF
v_gene: TRBV5-1
j_gene: TRBJ2-1
abundance: NA
d_gene: NA
len: 14

CDR3nt: TGTGCCAGCAGTGAATGGGGGACTAGCGGGATGATGAGCTCCTACAATGAGCAGTTCTTC
CDR3aa: CASSEWGTSGMMSSYNEQFF
v_gene: TRBV6-1
j_gene: TRBJ2-1
abundance: few
d_gene: TRBD2
len: 20

CDR3nt: TGTGCCACCAACCAGGGGAGGGGAAACACCGGGGAGCTGTTTTTT
CDR3aa: CATNQGRGNTGELFF
v_gene: TRBV15
j_gene: TRBJ2-2
abundance: NA
d_gene: NA
len: 15

CDR3nt: TGTGCCTGGAGTGTTTCACAAGCCTACGAGCAGTACTTC
CDR3aa: CAWSVSQAYEQYF
v_gene: TRBV30
j_gene: TRBJ2-7
abundance: many
d_gene: NA
len: 13

CDR3nt: TGTGCCAGCAGCTTAGTAGTTGGCTCAACGGGCATAGGGCAGTACTTC
CDR3aa: CASSLVVGSTGIGQYF
v_gene: TRBV7-6
j_gene: TRBJ2-7
abundance: few
d_gene: NA
len: 16